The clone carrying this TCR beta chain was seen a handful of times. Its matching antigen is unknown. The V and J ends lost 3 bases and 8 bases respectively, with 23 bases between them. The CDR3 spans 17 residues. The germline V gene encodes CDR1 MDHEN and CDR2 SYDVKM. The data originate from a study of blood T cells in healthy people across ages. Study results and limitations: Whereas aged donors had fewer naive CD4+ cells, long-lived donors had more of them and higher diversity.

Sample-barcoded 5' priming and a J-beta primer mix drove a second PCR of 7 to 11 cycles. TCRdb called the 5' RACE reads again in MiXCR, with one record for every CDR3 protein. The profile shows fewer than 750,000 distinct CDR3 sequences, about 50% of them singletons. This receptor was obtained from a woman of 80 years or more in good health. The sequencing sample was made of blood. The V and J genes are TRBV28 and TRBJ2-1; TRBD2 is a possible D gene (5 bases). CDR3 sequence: CASSFSPYPLGIDEQFF. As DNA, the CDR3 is TGTGCCAGCAGTTTTTCCCCCTACCCACTAGGTATTGATGAGCAGTTCTTC.